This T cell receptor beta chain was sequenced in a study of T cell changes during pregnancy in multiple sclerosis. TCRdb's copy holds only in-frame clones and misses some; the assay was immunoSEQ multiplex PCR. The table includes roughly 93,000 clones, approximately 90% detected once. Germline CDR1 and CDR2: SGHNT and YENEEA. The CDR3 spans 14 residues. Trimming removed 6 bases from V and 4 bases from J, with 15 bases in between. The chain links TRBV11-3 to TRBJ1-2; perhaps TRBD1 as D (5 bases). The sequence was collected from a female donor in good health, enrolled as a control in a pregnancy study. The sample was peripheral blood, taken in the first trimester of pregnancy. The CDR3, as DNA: TGTGCCAGCAGACAGGTACAGGTACGCTATGGCTACACCTTC. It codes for CASRQVQVRYGYTF.